Shown below are 29 T cell receptor beta chains from a single sample sequenced in a study of T cell responses to AZD1222 COVID-19 vaccine. Sequencing was performed with immunoSEQ multiplex PCR; in TCRdb, only in-frame clones are kept and a portion is missing. The data show more than 75,000 clones, approximately 90% seen once. The material was peripheral blood, obtained on day 0 of AZD1222 vaccination. All receptors derive from an adult in good health.

A note on this clone: This sample includes further DNA sequences coding for the same CDR3. The rearrangement joins TRBV10-3 to TRBJ1-5; D not certain. The V end was cut by 4 bases, the J end by 2 bases, with 9 bases between. Germline-derived CDR1 and CDR2 are ENHRY and SYGVKD. The CDR3 sequence is 14 residues long. The chain's CDR3 is CAISVTGGNQPQHF. CDR3 sequence (DNA): TGTGCCATCAGTGTTACCGGGGGCAATCAGCCCCAGCATTTT.

V is TRBV9 and J is TRBJ2-7; D might be TRBD2 (5 bases). CDR3 length: 14 residues. Trimming removed 3 bases at V and 0 bases at J, with 10 bases between. Germline V lookup: CDR1 SGDLS, CDR2 YYNGEE. The CDR3 protein is CASSGGLNSYEQYF. CDR3 in DNA: TGTGCCAGCAGCGGTGGACTGAACTCCTACGAGCAGTACTTC.

The chain links TRBV12-3 or TRBV12-4 to TRBJ1-2, with D tentatively TRBD1 (5 bases). The germline V and J ends were trimmed by 0 bases and 13 bases, with 12 bases remaining between them. This CDR3 has 12 residues. In nucleotides, the CDR3 is TGTGCCAGCAGTTTAGCCGACGGACACCTCACCTTC. It translates to CASSLADGHLTF.

CDR3 nucleotide sequence: TGTGCCAGCAGTGCCGACCAGGGGTTTCAATCTGGCTACACCTTC. Its protein is CASSADQGFQSGYTF. The chain combines TRBV2 with TRBJ1-2; possibly TRBD1 for D (6 bases). Germline CDR1 is SNHLY and CDR2 is FYNNEI. V was cut by 4 bases and J by 7 bases, with 19 bases left in between. The CDR3 spans 15 residues.

The gene calls are TRBV30 and TRBJ2-6; TRBD2 is a possible D gene (6 bases). The CDR3 has 20 residues. Germline CDR1 and CDR2: GTSNPN and SVGIG (reference sequence). The germline V and J ends were trimmed by 1 base and 0 bases, with 22 bases remaining between them. CDR3 DNA: TGTGCCTGGAGTGCCTTATCGCGGCATGGGGGGTTCTCTGGGGCCAACGTCCTGACTTTC. It encodes CAWSALSRHGGFSGANVLTF.

V gene TRBV7-9 combines with J gene TRBJ1-4; 8 bases align to TRBD1. CDR3 length: 15 residues. Germline assignment: CDR1 SEHNR and CDR2 FQNEAQ (reference sequence). Trimming took 3 bases from V and 7 from J; bases not matched to a gene: 7. The CDR3: CASSFSWTGSEKLFF. CDR3 DNA sequence: TGTGCCAGCAGCTTTAGCTGGACAGGGAGTGAAAAACTGTTTTTT. The variable domain in full, with the rest retrieved from reference TRBV7-9 and TRBJ1-4, is DTGVSQNPRHKITKRGQNVTFRCDPISEHNRLYWYRQTLGQGPEFLTYFQNEAQLEKSRLLSDRFSAERPKGSFSTLEIQRTEQGDSAMYLCASSFSWTGSEKLFFGSGTQLSVL.

The chain joins TRBV9 to TRBJ1-1; D unclear. Trimming took off 0 bases at V and 1 base at J, with 7 bases between the two ends. This CDR3 has 14 amino acids. Germline V CDR1 and CDR2: SGDLS, YYNGEE. CDR3 coding DNA: TGTGCCAGCAGCGTAGAGCCGGGGAACACTGAAGCTTTCTTT. This encodes CASSVEPGNTEAFF.

The rearrangement links TRBV19 to TRBJ1-1, with 8 positions matching TRBD1. Per germline, CDR1 LNHDA and CDR2 SQIVND (reference sequence). The CDR3 totals 12 residues. Unmatched junction bases numbered 4, after V lost 5 bases and J lost 8 bases. The CDR3 protein is CASSAHRGEAFF. CDR3 bases: TGTGCCAGTAGTGCCCACAGGGGGGAAGCTTTCTTT. Full variable domain (remainder filled in from reference TRBV19 and TRBJ1-1): DGGITQSPKYLFRKEGQNVTLSCEQNLNHDAMYWYRQDPGQGLRLIYYSQIVNDFQKGDIAEGYSVSREKKESFPLTVTSAQKNPTAFYLCASSAHRGEAFFGQGTRLTVV.

The V and J genes are TRBV25-1 and TRBJ1-2; 7 bases match TRBD1. Per the germline V gene, CDR1 is MGHDK and CDR2 is SYGVNS. The CDR3 runs 15 residues. V lost 3 bases to trimming and J lost 4 bases; unmatched junction nucleotides: 8. The CDR3 loop is CASSENRGFGYGYTF. CDR3 sequence (DNA): TGTGCCAGCAGTGAGAACAGGGGATTCGGCTATGGCTACACCTTC.

CDR3 loop: CAWIQGNRYNYGYTF. The CDR3 DNA reads as TGTGCCTGGATCCAAGGGAATCGGTATAACTATGGCTACACCTTC. This chain connects TRBV30 to TRBJ1-2; the D is unclear. Germline V CDR1 and CDR2: GTSNPN, SVGIG (reference sequence). Trimming took 4 bases from V and 1 from J, leaving 16 bases between them. This CDR3 has 15 amino acids.

The CDR3 nucleotides are TGTGCCAGCAGCACACTGTTGAACACTGAAGCTTTCTTT. This translates into CASSTLLNTEAFF. V usage is TRBV6-5 and J usage is TRBJ1-1; unclear D gene. The CDR3 contains 13 residues. Per the germline V gene, CDR1 is MNHEY and CDR2 is SVGAGI. V was trimmed by 6 bases and J by 0 bases, leaving 8 bases between them.

The chain has TRBV14 and TRBJ1-2; no clear D. Trimming cost V 1 base and J 8 bases, with 11 bases left between them. The germline V gene encodes CDR1 SGHDN and CDR2 FVKESK. The CDR3 loop spans 13 amino acids. The CDR3 DNA follows: TGTGCCAGCAGCCAAGGTGGAAGTCGAGGCTACACCTTC. Translated: CASSQGGSRGYTF. The entire variable domain, with the rest obtained from reference TRBV14 and TRBJ1-2, is as follows: EAGVTQFPSHSVIEKGQTVTLRCDPISGHDNLYWYRRVMGKEIKFLLHFVKESKQDESGMPNNRFLAERTGGTYSTLKVQPAELEDSGVYFCASSQGGSRGYTFGSGTRLTVV.

V and J are TRBV6-5 and TRBJ1-5; D remains ambiguous. From germline, CDR1 is MNHEY and CDR2 SVGAGI. V gave up 7 bases and J gave up 4 bases, with 11 bases separating them. The CDR3 is 13 amino acids. CDR3 nucleotides: TGTGCCAGCAACGGACGAATAAATCAGCCCCAGCATTTT. It is translated as CASNGRINQPQHF.

V usage is TRBV29-1 and J usage is TRBJ1-2; D unclear. V lost 6 bases and J lost 4, with 15 bases in between. From germline, CDR1 is SQVTM and CDR2 ANQGSEA. The CDR3 is 13 amino acids. The CDR3: CSVLSGSRYGYTF. DNA of the CDR3: TGCAGCGTCCTAAGTGGGTCCCGCTATGGCTACACCTTC.

The chain carries TRBV18 and TRBJ2-7; perhaps TRBD1 as D (6 bases). Between the trimmed V and J ends, which lost 0 bases and 2 bases, there was a span of 8 bases. Germline V gene data show CDR1 as KGHSH and CDR2 as LQKENI. The CDR3 is 14 residues long. The CDR3 sequence is CASSPPTGPYEQYF. CDR3 bases: TGTGCCAGCTCACCACCGACAGGTCCCTACGAGCAGTACTTC.

V gene TRBV5-1 combines with J gene TRBJ2-7; D may be TRBD1 (5 bases). CDR1 SGHRS and CDR2 YFSETQ come from the germline V gene. The CDR3 has 16 amino acids. The V end was cut by 5 bases, the J end by 0 bases, with 18 bases between. CDR3 residues: CASRVSPGLTSYEQYF. CDR3 nucleotides: TGCGCCAGCAGAGTCTCCCCAGGGCTTACCTCCTACGAGCAGTACTTC.

The rearrangement uses TRBV6-1 and TRBJ2-7; either TRBD1 or TRBD2 may supply D (5 bases each). The germline gives CDR1 MNHNS, CDR2 SASEGT. V dropped 2 bases and J dropped 7 bases, with 15 bases sitting between them. This CDR3 spans 14 amino acids. The CDR3 DNA is TGTGCCAGCAGTGAATTACAGGACTCGGGAGAGCAGTACTTC. It encodes CASSELQDSGEQYF.

The V call is TRBV6-5, the J call TRBJ1-2, with 8 bases identical to TRBD1. The CDR3 consists of 13 residues. After removal of 6 bases from V and 6 bases from J, the junction contained 6 bases not matched to a gene. Germline loops: CDR1 MNHEY, CDR2 SVGAGI. In DNA, the CDR3 is TGTGCCAGCAGCAGGGACAGGAACGATGGCTACACCTTC. Encoded protein: CASSRDRNDGYTF.

The rearrangement links TRBV5-1 to TRBJ1-1; 7 nucleotides match TRBD1. Germline V gives CDR1 SGHRS, CDR2 YFSETQ. J was trimmed by 4 bases and V by 1 base; bases with no gene match: 7. The CDR3 contains 15 residues. CDR3 amino acids: CASSLQQGMGTEAFF. CDR3 DNA sequence: TGCGCCAGCAGCTTGCAACAGGGGATGGGCACTGAAGCTTTCTTT.

The chain combines TRBV9 with TRBJ1-4, with 9 bases fitting TRBD1. With 2 bases clipped from V and 8 bases from J, the junction kept 4 bases outside the gene matches. The germline CDR1 and CDR2 sequences are SGDLS and YYNGEE. This CDR3 has 14 amino acids. CDR3 nucleotide sequence: TGTGCCAGCAGCGTGGGACAGGGAACAGAAAAACTGTTTTTT. Translation: CASSVGQGTEKLFF.

This rearrangement joins TRBV2 to TRBJ1-6; 8 positions match TRBD1. Losses at the gene ends were 5 bases for V and 2 bases for J; bases not matched to a gene: 2. The germline gives CDR1 SNHLY, CDR2 FYNNEI. The CDR3 is made up of 15 amino acids. CDR3 sequence: CASSLQGAYNSPLHF. In DNA, the CDR3 is TGTGCCAGCAGTCTACAGGGGGCCTATAATTCACCCCTCCACTTT.

The V gene is TRBV5-4, the J gene TRBJ1-2, with D perhaps TRBD1 (6 bases). Per germline, CDR1 SGHNT and CDR2 YYREEE (reference sequence). The CDR3 covers 13 residues. Between the trimmed V and J ends, which lost 4 bases and 7 bases, there was a span of 14 bases. CDR3 DNA: TGTGCCAGCAGCGCCGGGGGGGCGGGTGGCTACACCTTC. This sequence encodes CASSAGGAGGYTF. The entire variable domain, with the rest obtained from reference TRBV5-4 and TRBJ1-2, is as follows: ETGVTQSPTHLIKTRGQQVTLRCSSQSGHNTVSWYQQALGQGPQFIFQYYREEENGRGNFPPRFSGLQFPNYSSELNVNALELDDSALYLCASSAGGAGGYTFGSGTRLTVV.

Only a few counts were recorded for this clone. The rearrangement links TRBV6-5 to TRBJ2-7; D call uncertain. The CDR3 length is 13 residues. Per the germline V gene, CDR1 is MNHEY and CDR2 is SVGAGI. V was shortened by 7 bases and J by 5 bases, with 15 bases between the two germline ends. The CDR3 coding sequence is TGTGCCAGCAACAAACTGTCCGAAAACGAGCAGTACTTC. As protein: CASNKLSENEQYF.

The chain links TRBV7-3 to TRBJ1-2; D is possibly TRBD1 (6 bases). Germline V lookup: CDR1 SGHTA, CDR2 FQGTGA. This CDR3 has 14 amino acids. V was trimmed by 6 bases and J by 3 bases, leaving 14 bases between them. CDR3 protein: CASSRHSGDYGYTF. The CDR3 bases are TGTGCCAGCAGTCGACACTCAGGGGACTATGGCTACACCTTC.

The chain recombines TRBV5-1 with TRBJ1-2; D is perhaps TRBD1 (5 bases). The germline V and J ends were trimmed by 4 bases and 3 bases, with 13 bases remaining between them. Germline CDR1 is SGHRS and CDR2 is YFSETQ. This CDR3 has 14 residues. The CDR3 protein is CASSPDRFDYGYTF. In DNA, the CDR3 is TGCGCCAGCAGCCCTGACAGATTCGACTATGGCTACACCTTC.

The CDR3 here is CASSLGWTGTDYGYTF. CDR3 DNA sequence: TGTGCCAGCAGTCTGGGCTGGACAGGGACGGACTATGGCTACACCTTC. This chain uses TRBV27 with TRBJ1-2; 8 bases are shared with TRBD1. V was clipped by 5 bases and J by 3 bases; unmatched bases: 11. The CDR3 runs to 16 residues. In germline, CDR1 is MNHEY, CDR2 SMNVEV (reference sequence).

This sequence joins TRBV18 and TRBJ2-7, with 10 bases lining up with TRBD1. The CDR3 has 20 amino acids. In germline, CDR1 is KGHSH, CDR2 LQKENI. V lost 2 bases to trimming and J lost 4 bases; unmatched junction nucleotides: 20. The CDR3 bases are TGTGCCAGCTCACCAGACAGGGGGCGTACCCTGGCGCCGGGAGGATACGAGCAGTACTTC. Amino acid sequence: CASSPDRGRTLAPGGYEQYF.

The rearrangement links TRBV10-1 to TRBJ2-3; 8 nucleotides align to TRBD2. Germline V CDR1 and CDR2: WNHNN, SYGVQD (reference sequence). V shed 0 bases, J shed 5 bases, and the junction held 7 bases outside the gene matches. This CDR3 contains 16 residues. The CDR3 sequence: CASSESKGTSKDTQYF. The CDR3 DNA reads as TGCGCCAGCAGTGAGTCGAAAGGGACTAGTAAAGATACGCAGTATTTT.

The rearrangement uses TRBV5-4 and TRBJ2-3; maybe TRBD2 (5 bases). Between the trimmed V and J ends, which lost 6 bases and 6 bases, there was a span of 14 bases. In germline, CDR1 is SGHNT, CDR2 YYREEE (reference sequence). The CDR3 has 13 amino acids. The CDR3 loop reads CASNLEGTDTQYF. In DNA, the CDR3 is TGTGCCAGCAACCTCGAGGGAACGGATACGCAGTATTTT.